This T cell receptor beta chain was found in a study of metastatic and nonmetastatic thyroid tumors. Trimming took off 0 bases at V and 1 base at J, with 8 bases between the two ends. The V gene's germline CDR1 is MNHNS and CDR2 SASEGT. This CDR3 comprises 15 residues. TCRdb re-called the PCR reads through MiXCR. This sample carries tens of thousands of clones, 16% of them seen once, and the ten largest clones take around 6.5%. Not a single patient had been given any form of treatment at any point before undergoing thyroid surgery. This TCR came from a male donor with papillary thyroid cancer or a benign thyroid nodule (not recorded which). Some clones in this sample may be carry-over from other donors' samples. The chain couples TRBV6-1 to TRBJ2-3; tentatively, D is TRBD1 (6 bases). The specimen sequenced was blood. CDR3 DNA: TGTGCCAGCAGTGAAGCGGCAGGGGGCACAGATACGCAGTATTTT. It specifies CASSEAAGGTDTQYF.